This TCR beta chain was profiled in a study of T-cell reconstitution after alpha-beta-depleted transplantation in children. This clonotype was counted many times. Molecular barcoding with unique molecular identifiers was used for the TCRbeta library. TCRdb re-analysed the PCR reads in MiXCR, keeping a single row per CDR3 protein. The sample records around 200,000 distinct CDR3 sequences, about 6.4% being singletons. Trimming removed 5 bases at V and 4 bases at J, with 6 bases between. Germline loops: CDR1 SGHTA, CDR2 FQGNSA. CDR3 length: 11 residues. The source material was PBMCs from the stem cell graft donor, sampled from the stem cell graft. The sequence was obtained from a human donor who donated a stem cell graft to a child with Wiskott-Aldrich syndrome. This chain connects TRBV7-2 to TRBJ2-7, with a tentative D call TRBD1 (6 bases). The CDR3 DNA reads TGTGCCAGCAGCGACAGGTACGAGCAGTACTTC. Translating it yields CASSDRYEQYF.